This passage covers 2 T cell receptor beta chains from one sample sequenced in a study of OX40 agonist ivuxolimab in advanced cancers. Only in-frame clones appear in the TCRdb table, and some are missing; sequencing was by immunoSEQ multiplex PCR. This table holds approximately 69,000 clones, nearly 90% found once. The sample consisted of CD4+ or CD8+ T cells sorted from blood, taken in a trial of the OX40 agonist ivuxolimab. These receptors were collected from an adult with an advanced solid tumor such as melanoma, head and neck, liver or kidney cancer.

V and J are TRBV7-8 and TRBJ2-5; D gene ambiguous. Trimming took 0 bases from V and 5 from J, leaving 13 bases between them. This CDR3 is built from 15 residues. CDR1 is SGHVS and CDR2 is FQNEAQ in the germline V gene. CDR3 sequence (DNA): TGTGCCAGCAGCTTAGCGGGAAATGGGGTGGAGACCCAGTACTTC. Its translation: CASSLAGNGVETQYF.

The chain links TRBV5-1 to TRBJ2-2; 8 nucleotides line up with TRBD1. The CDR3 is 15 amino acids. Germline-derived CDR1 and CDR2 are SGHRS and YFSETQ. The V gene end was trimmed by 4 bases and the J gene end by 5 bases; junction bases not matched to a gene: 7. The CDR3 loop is CASSTGQGLTGELFF. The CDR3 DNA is TGCGCCAGCAGCACCGGACAGGGATTAACCGGGGAGCTGTTTTTT.